This TCR beta chain was identified during a study of control samples from healthy donors and cancer patients. Germline V gives CDR1 SNHLY, CDR2 FYNNEI. The CDR3 spans 16 residues. With 4 bases clipped from V and 0 bases from J, the junction kept 5 bases outside the gene matches. TCRdb keeps only in-frame clones here, not all; method: immunoSEQ multiplex PCR. The sample holds about 120,000 clones, approximately 92% seen once. The genes are TRBV2 and TRBJ1-5; 8 bases are a match to TRBD1. This TCR was recovered from a woman in her forties or fifties with colorectal cancer. The sample consisted of PBMCs. CDR3 DNA: TGTGCCAGCAGTGTGGGACAGGCAAATAGCAATCAGCCCCAGCATTTT. Translated: CASSVGQANSNQPQHF.